This T cell receptor (beta chain) was identified in a study of T-cell reconstitution after alpha-beta-depleted transplantation in children. Study conclusions and caveats: From newly produced T cells came most of the T-cell counts and diversity one year after transplant. Where alpha-beta T cells came from about two months after transplant was reportedly several hundred expanded graft clones.

Of note for this clonotype: What it recognizes is unknown.

Library preparation (for TCRbeta) was performed with unique molecular identifiers. TCRdb independently ran MiXCR on the PCR reads; one entry per CDR3 protein. The sample lists approximately 650,000 distinct CDR3 sequences, around 14% seen once, with about 0.79% in the top ten. The origin of this receptor is a girl aged 2 to 9 with congenital amegakaryocytic thrombocytopenia, due to receive a stem cell transplant. This material consisted of PBMCs, taken before TCRalphabeta/CD19-depleted stem cell transplant.

DNA for the CDR3: TGCAGTGCCAAGACTAGCGGGAAGACAGATACGCAGTATTTT. It specifies CSAKTSGKTDTQYF. The V gene is TRBV20-1, the J gene TRBJ2-3, with TRBD2 matching over 11 bases. This CDR3 is 14 amino acids long. Germline V gene sequence: CDR1 DFQATT, CDR2 SNEGSKA (reference sequence). V gave up 6 bases and J gave up 3 bases; unmatched junction bases: 5.